The following is a T cell receptor beta chain sequence with its context. This receptor's antigen is unknown. Per-base quality was not reported, and no clone a single base away is much larger than it. V loses 4 bases at its end and J loses 2 bases; junction bases beyond the gene matches: 8. The germline V gene provides CDR1 SGHDN and CDR2 FVKESK. The CDR3 runs 15 amino acids, cysteine and phenylalanine included. Just CDR3 DNA is preserved here, 45 bases in frame from base 1. The record originates from a study of blood T cell repertoires in COVID-19 (TCRdb year 2020). In the study overall: Samples from collaborators originated in the United States, Italy and Spain and spanned both the acute and convalescent phases of COVID-19. The prospective study material was composed of cDNA or gDNA derived from T cells, B-cell-depleted T cells, or PBMCs. Deeply sampled blood TCRbeta repertoires from subjects exposed to, actively infected with, or recovered from COVID-19 were included in the dataset. The repertoires were released in a freely available public database meant as a resource for research on the immune response to SARS-CoV-2. The samples were drawn from two sources: the first 160 participants of the ongoing ImmuneRACE study, and 1,200 or so subjects contributed by 6 global collaborators. Sample metadata almost always included a de-identified subject ID, COVID-19 status, age in years and sex. Where available, HLA class I and class II types were obtained from metadata supplied by the sample provider rather than from assay-based typing.

TCRbeta CDR3 regions were amplified from genomic DNA using the immunoSEQ Assay, a bias-controlled multiplex PCR. The original pipeline was this. Within the assay, amplification of reference gene primers was used to estimate how many nucleated cells each sample contained. To quantify the absolute abundance of each unique TCRbeta CDR3 rearrangement, sequence reads were collapsed and filtered. For each sample, productive Simpson clonality was calculated as the square root of Simpson's diversity index over productive rearrangements. As stored in TCRdb, this immuneACCESS dataset retains in-frame rearrangements with V and J assigned. A fraction of the clones does not appear; measured against another copy, unresolved V genes explain less than half of the discrepancy, and the remainder lacks a known reason. V and J calls and clone size follow that table, whereas D and trimming were derived from the DNA. This sample comprises approximately 230,000 clones, 80% to 90% of them detected only once. Approximately 1.4% of the sample comes from the top ten.

The paper's findings and limits, for the study overall: The amount of clinical and demographic metadata varied by source and participant and was provided uncurated.

Collaborating institutions collected whole blood in K2EDTA tubes following their own protocols. For TCRbeta analysis, collaborators shipped samples in one of three forms: frozen whole blood, isolated PBMCs, or DNA extracted from either of those sample types. In this chain, TRBV14 is recombined with TRBJ2-7; TRBD1 matches 7 bases in the middle. The clonotype comes from an elderly man with acute or convalescent COVID-19. The sequencing input was peripheral blood. CDR3 loop: CASSPLGQPPYEQYF. The DNA reads as follows: TGTGCCAGCAGCCCACTGGGACAGCCACCCTACGAGCAGTACTTC.